This entry lists 15 T cell receptor beta chains sequenced from one sample in a study of T cell clones after liver transplantation. Libraries were prepared by immunoSEQ multiplex PCR; TCRdb keeps only in-frame clonotypes and omits some of them. The table has roughly 55,000 clones, over 65% seen once; the top ten hold around 9.4%. Specimen: CD4+ T cells from blood, collected less than 70 months after liver transplant. Receptors were obtained from a human patient who received a liver transplant. These T cells may partly come from the graft donor.

The chain recombines TRBV9 with TRBJ2-3; 9 bases agree with TRBD1. This CDR3 contains 16 residues. The J segment lost 6 bases and the V segment lost 4 bases, leaving 12 bases of the junction unmatched. Germline CDR1 reads SGDLS; CDR2 reads YYNGEE. In DNA form, the CDR3 reads TGTGCCAGCAGCCCTCGAACAGGGGGCGCAGGGGATACGCAGTATTTT. As protein: CASSPRTGGAGDTQYF.

V gene TRBV7-9 combines with J gene TRBJ1-6; 8 positions match TRBD1. Unmatched junction bases numbered 10, after V lost 6 bases and J lost 3 bases. Germline V gives CDR1 SEHNR, CDR2 FQNEAQ (reference sequence). CDR3 length: 17 residues. This chain's CDR3 is CASRDLQGAHYNSPLHF. CDR3 DNA sequence: TGTGCCAGCAGAGACCTCCAGGGGGCGCACTATAATTCACCCCTCCACTTT.

The rearrangement uses TRBV7-9 and TRBJ1-2, with D uncertain. Between the trimmed V and J ends, which lost 2 bases and 1 base, there was a span of 8 bases. The CDR3 totals 14 residues. Germline loops: CDR1 SEHNR, CDR2 FQNEAQ (reference sequence). CDR3 bases: TGTGCCAGCAGCTTAATTTCCAGTAACTATGGCTACACCTTC. It codes for CASSLISSNYGYTF.

The chain links TRBV6-1 to TRBJ1-6, with D possibly being TRBD1 (5 bases). Trimming cost V 2 bases and J 9 bases, with 14 bases left between them. The germline CDR1 and CDR2 sequences are MNHNS and SASEGT. The CDR3 is 15 residues long. The CDR3 protein is CASSERGDVGSPLHF. The CDR3 bases are TGTGCCAGCAGTGAACGGGGGGACGTCGGTTCACCCCTCCACTTT.

The chain joins TRBV5-6 to TRBJ2-7, with TRBD1 matching over 8 bases. This CDR3 has 13 amino acids. V was clipped by 3 bases and J by 2 bases; unmatched bases: 1. Germline V gene data show CDR1 as SGHDT and CDR2 as YYEEEE. The CDR3, as DNA: TGTGCCAGCAGCTGGGACAGGACCTACGAGCAGTACTTC. As protein: CASSWDRTYEQYF.

This clone appeared a single time. Within the sample, other DNA sequences also encode this same CDR3. The genes are TRBV28 and TRBJ1-2, with a weak D call TRBD1 (5 bases). Germline assignment: CDR1 MDHEN and CDR2 SYDVKM. V lost 3 bases to trimming and J lost 4 bases, with 6 bases between them. The CDR3 runs to 12 residues. The CDR3 nucleotides are TGTGCCAGCAGTTTGGGGGGCTATGGCTACACCTTC. Residues: CASSLGGYGYTF.

The chain carries TRBV6-1 and TRBJ2-1; 10 nucleotides align to TRBD2. J was trimmed by 5 bases and V by 3 bases; bases with no gene match: 7. Germline lookup yields CDR1 MNHNS and CDR2 SASEGT. The CDR3 covers 16 residues. Written as DNA, the CDR3 is TGTGCCAGCAGTGAGACCCAGCGGGGGGGTAACAATGAGCAGTTCTTC. Amino acids: CASSETQRGGNNEQFF.

Comments on this clone: Since no conserved phenylalanine or tryptophan closes the CDR3, a read error is the likely cause. Because the CDR3's place on the DNA is in doubt, the DNA is left out and the CDR3 is given as listed by TCRdb. The chain uses TRBV19 and TRBJ1-2; TRBD1 is taken as the D call from the table, unchecked against the DNA. Ends included, the CDR3 has 8 residues. The V gene's germline CDR1 is LNHDA and CDR2 SQIVND (reference sequence). Here the CDR3 reads CASRKQGR.

This sequence joins TRBV18 and TRBJ1-2, with D unclear. V gave up 0 bases and J gave up 0 bases, with 5 bases separating them. This CDR3 region has 14 residues. In germline, CDR1 is KGHSH, CDR2 LQKENI. This CDR3 reads CASSPPTTNYGYTF. CDR3 bases: TGTGCCAGCTCACCACCGACAACTAACTATGGCTACACCTTC.

This chain joins TRBV11-2 and TRBJ2-2; TRBD1 or TRBD2 may be the D gene (6 bases each). The CDR3 length is 15 residues. The germline V gene encodes CDR1 SGHAT and CDR2 FQNNGV. V shed 5 bases and J shed 4 bases, with 14 bases lying between them. The CDR3 DNA reads TGTGCCAGCAGCCGAGGGGGGAGAGTCACCGGGGAGCTGTTTTTT. Translation gives CASSRGGRVTGELFF.

The rearrangement links TRBV5-1 to TRBJ1-3; D gene unclear. Germline-derived CDR1 and CDR2 are SGHRS and YFSETQ. The V gene lost 3 bases and the J gene lost 0 bases, with 4 bases spanning the gap. This CDR3 comprises 13 residues. This CDR3 is CASSWFSGNTIYF. The CDR3, as DNA: TGCGCCAGCAGCTGGTTCTCTGGAAACACCATATATTTT.

J is TRBJ2-7 and V is TRBV2; 11 positions agree with TRBD1. This CDR3 is 14 amino acids long. CDR1 and CDR2 from the germline V gene are SNHLY and FYNNEI. V trimming: 6 bases; J trimming: 5 bases; junction bases outside the gene matches: 6. The CDR3 reads CASSVRTGGHEQYF. CDR3 nucleotide sequence: TGTGCCAGCAGCGTGAGGACAGGGGGCCACGAGCAGTACTTC.

The chain has TRBV29-1 and TRBJ2-4; the D call may be TRBD1 or TRBD2 (5 bases each). Germline assignment: CDR1 SQVTM and CDR2 ANQGSEA. V was trimmed by 6 bases and J by 3 bases, leaving 21 bases between them. The CDR3 is 16 amino acids. This chain's CDR3 is CSVREQRWGSKNIQYF. The CDR3 nucleotides read TGCAGCGTACGAGAACAGAGGTGGGGGAGCAAAAACATTCAGTACTTC.

This clone has just a few counts. The chain has TRBV7-2 and TRBJ2-5; TRBD2 agrees at 8 bases. Germline CDR1 and CDR2: SGHTA and FQGNSA. The CDR3 runs to 14 residues. V lost 1 base and J lost 5; bases outside the gene matches: 3. The CDR3 coding sequence is TGTGCCAGCAGCTTAGTGGGACTAGGGGAGACCCAGTACTTC. Protein sequence: CASSLVGLGETQYF.

The chain has TRBV19 and TRBJ1-5, with D hard to call. Germline V gives CDR1 LNHDA, CDR2 SQIVND (reference sequence). V was clipped by 0 bases and J by 3 bases, with 6 bases between them. The CDR3 consists of 14 residues. This CDR3 is CASSIEGANQPQHF. CDR3 DNA sequence: TGTGCCAGTAGTATAGAGGGAGCCAATCAGCCCCAGCATTTT.